One sample yielded the 14 T cell receptor beta chains listed below, sequenced in a study of siplizumab effects on memory and regulatory T cells. The assay was immunoSEQ multiplex PCR, and TCRdb's table has in-frame clones only and misses some. The sample shows some 99,000 clones, roughly nine tenths of them seen only once. Sequences were obtained from Tregs sorted from blood. The receptor set was obtained from a human donor in good health.

V usage is TRBV19 and J usage is TRBJ1-2; unclear D gene. Trimming shortened V by 8 bases and J by 7 bases, and 8 bases separated the two germline ends. The CDR3 contains 10 residues. Germline V lookup: CDR1 LNHDA, CDR2 SQIVND (reference sequence). DNA of the CDR3: TGTGCCAGTTTCGGACGTGGCTACACCTTC. Residues: CASFGRGYTF.

The V gene is TRBV29-1, the J gene TRBJ1-6; TRBD1 aligns across 8 bases. Trimming cost V 7 bases and J 5 bases; bases outside gene matches: 4. The germline gives CDR1 SQVTM, CDR2 ANQGSEA. CDR3 length: 13 amino acids. The CDR3 DNA reads TGCAGCGCCCTACAGGGGGATAATTCACCCCTCCACTTT. Amino acid sequence: CSALQGDNSPLHF.

The genes are TRBV27 and TRBJ1-4; D unresolved. There are 16 residues in the CDR3. In germline, CDR1 is MNHEY, CDR2 SMNVEV (reference sequence). Trimming pared 0 bases from V and 0 bases from J, leaving 8 bases between. The CDR3 sequence: CASSLSRSATNEKLFF. CDR3 DNA sequence: TGTGCCAGCAGTTTATCCAGAAGTGCAACTAATGAAAAACTGTTTTTT.

This clone is a singleton in its sample. The rearrangement uses TRBV12-2 and TRBJ2-2. TRBV12-2 is labeled a pseudogene. The CDR3 is 17 residues long. The CDR3 loop reads CASRLGGYPSCTGELFF. The DNA for the CDR3 is TGTGCAAGTCGCTTAGGGGGGTATCCATCTTGCACCGGGGAGCTGTTTTTT.

The chain combines TRBV7-9 with TRBJ1-5; 9 nucleotides match TRBD1. This CDR3 has 14 amino acids. V was pared by 5 bases and J by 4 bases, with 3 bases of the junction left unmatched. The germline V gene has CDR1 SEHNR and CDR2 FQNEAQ (reference sequence). The CDR3, as DNA: TGTGCCAGCAGCCCCGGGACAGGGAATCAGCCCCAGCATTTT. This translates into CASSPGTGNQPQHF.

The rearrangement joins TRBV11-2 to TRBJ2-7, with D tentatively TRBD2 (5 bases). Germline CDR1 and CDR2: SGHAT and FQNNGV. V was trimmed by 1 base and J by 0 bases, leaving 10 bases between them. The CDR3 totals 15 residues. The CDR3 loop reads CASSLALGDSYEQYF. The CDR3, as DNA: TGTGCCAGCAGCTTAGCGCTCGGGGACTCCTACGAGCAGTACTTC. Combining the CDR3 with reference TRBV11-2 and TRBJ2-7 gives the whole variable domain EAGVAQSPRYKIIEKRQSVAFWCNPISGHATLYWYQQILGQGPKLLIQFQNNGVVDDSQLPKDRFSAERLKGVDSTLKIQPAKLEDSAVYLCASSLALGDSYEQYFGPGTRLTVT.

The J gene is TRBJ2-2, the V gene TRBV18, with D tentatively TRBD1 (6 bases). With 5 bases removed from V and 1 base from J, the gap between germline ends came to 8 bases. CDR3 length: 14 amino acids. In germline, CDR1 is KGHSH, CDR2 LQKENI. Here the CDR3 reads CASSRQENTGELFF. The CDR3 DNA reads TGTGCCAGCTCAAGACAGGAGAACACCGGGGAGCTGTTTTTT.

The chain joins TRBV7-9 to TRBJ1-1; D uncertain. The CDR3 runs to 12 residues. Trimming pared 2 bases from V and 6 bases from J, leaving 7 bases between. Germline V gene sequence: CDR1 SEHNR, CDR2 FQNEAQ (reference sequence). The CDR3 sequence: CASSLYISEAFF. The CDR3 nucleotides read TGTGCCAGCAGCTTATACATCTCTGAAGCTTTCTTT.

This clone was observed once. The chain is built from TRBV5-1 and TRBJ2-1; 9 positions match TRBD1. V gave up 4 bases and J gave up 7 bases; unmatched junction bases: 3. CDR1 is SGHRS and CDR2 is YFSETQ in the germline V gene. The CDR3 covers 13 residues. The CDR3 is CASSRQGGNEQFF. The DNA of the CDR3 is TGCGCCAGCAGCCGACAGGGGGGTAATGAGCAGTTCTTC. The whole variable domain, filled in from reference TRBV5-1 and TRBJ2-1, reads KAGVTQTPRYLIKTRGQQVTLSCSPISGHRSVSWYQQTPGQGLQFLFEYFSETQRNKGNFPGRFSGRQFSNSRSEMNVSTLELGDSALYLCASSRQGGNEQFFGPGTRLTVL.

The chain joins TRBV19 to TRBJ2-7; no reliable D call. The V gene's germline CDR1 is LNHDA and CDR2 SQIVND (reference sequence). V gave up 2 bases and J gave up 5 bases, with 10 bases separating them. This CDR3 is built from 13 residues. CDR3 sequence reads: CASSITGLDEQYF. Written as DNA, the CDR3 is TGTGCCAGTAGTATAACTGGGCTCGACGAGCAGTACTTC.

V gene TRBV6-1 combines with J gene TRBJ2-1; 10 bases match TRBD2. Germline trimming cut 6 bases from V and 3 bases from J; bases unmatched to any gene: 5. The CDR3 consists of 15 residues. Germline V gene lookup returns CDR1 MNHNS and CDR2 SASEGT. The CDR3 bases are TGTGCCAGCAGGGTACTAGCGGGAAACTACAATGAGCAGTTCTTC. Residues: CASRVLAGNYNEQFF.

V and J are TRBV7-9 and TRBJ2-3; no definite D call. Trimming removed 5 bases from V and 2 bases from J, with 5 bases in between. The CDR3 has 12 residues. The germline gives CDR1 SEHNR, CDR2 FQNEAQ (reference sequence). DNA of the CDR3: TGTGCCAGCAGCAGGGCCACAGATACGCAGTATTTT. It codes for CASSRATDTQYF.

This clone was found once. This sample includes further DNA sequences coding for the same CDR3. The V and J genes are TRBV5-1 and TRBJ1-1, with 8 bases fitting TRBD1. V was pared by 3 bases and J by 0 bases, with 1 base of the junction left unmatched. CDR3 length: 14 residues. CDR1 and CDR2 from the germline V gene are SGHRS and YFSETQ. CDR3: CASSSDRVNTEAFF. The CDR3 nucleotides are TGCGCCAGCAGCTCGGACAGGGTGAACACTGAAGCTTTCTTT.

The rearrangement joins TRBV5-1 to TRBJ1-1, with D perhaps TRBD1 (5 bases). CDR3 size: 14 residues. Germline V lookup: CDR1 SGHRS, CDR2 YFSETQ. V was clipped by 0 bases and J by 14 bases, with 20 bases between them. The CDR3 reads CASSLAVGEERGFF. In DNA form, the CDR3 reads TGCGCCAGCAGCTTGGCTGTCGGAGAGGAAAGGGGATTCTTT.